This is a list of T cell receptor beta chains from one sample in a study of OX40 agonist ivuxolimab in advanced cancers. The repertoire was sequenced with immunoSEQ multiplex PCR; TCRdb's copy has only in-frame clones and lacks some. The profile shows approximately 22,000 clones, 80% to 90% of them singletons. The sequences come from CD4+ or CD8+ T cells sorted from blood, collected in a trial of the OX40 agonist ivuxolimab. The origin of the receptors is an adult with an advanced solid tumor such as melanoma, head and neck, liver or kidney cancer. Both conserved end residues are part of each CDR3. D genes are given only for firm matches. Clone size is given for some rows only: seen once, a few or many times, or a class if the clone is expanded.

clone size	J gene	V gene	D gene	CDR3 protein	CDR3 DNA
.	TRBJ1-2	TRBV6-6	TRBD1	CASSPTGDYGYTF	TGTGCCAGCAGTCCCACAGGGGACTATGGCTACACCTTC
.	TRBJ2-1	TRBV9	TRBD1	CASSVRDSSYNEQFF	TGTGCCAGCAGCGTCCGGGACAGTTCGTACAATGAGCAGTTCTTC
once	TRBJ1-1	TRBV29-1	.	CSVASIRGTEAFF	TGCAGCGTGGCTTCTATAAGGGGCACTGAAGCTTTCTTT
.	TRBJ2-7	TRBV10-3	.	CAGADGGPYEQYF	TGTGCCGGCGCGGACGGAGGACCCTACGAGCAGTACTTC
.	TRBJ1-2	TRBV27	.	CATYGTHYGYTF	TGTGCCACCTACGGGACCCACTATGGCTACACCTTC
.	TRBJ2-1	TRBV6-5	.	CASSYPGNNEQFF	TGTGCCAGCAGTTATCCCGGAAACAATGAGCAGTTCTTC
.	TRBJ2-1	TRBV30	.	CAWNRADNEQFF	TGTGCCTGGAACCGGGCTGACAATGAGCAGTTCTTC
.	TRBJ2-7	TRBV11-2	.	CASSLDLYEQYF	TGTGCCAGCAGCTTAGACCTCTACGAGCAGTACTTC
.	TRBJ2-1	TRBV9	TRBD2	CASSAPAGGGASYNEQFF	TGTGCCAGCAGCGCCCCGGCTGGCGGGGGGGCCTCCTACAATGAGCAGTTCTTC
.	TRBJ2-7	TRBV2	.	CASKDQSSYEQYF	TGTGCCAGCAAGGACCAGAGCTCCTACGAGCAGTACTTC
.	TRBJ1-1	TRBV18	TRBD1	CASSRTGGTEAFF	TGTGCCAGCTCACGGACAGGGGGCACTGAAGCTTTCTTT
.	TRBJ1-2	TRBV14	.	CASSQGVAGAADYTF	TGTGCCAGCAGCCAAGGGGTGGCAGGTGCGGCGGACTACACCTTC
.	TRBJ2-1	TRBV5-6	.	CASTISNEQFF	TGTGCCAGCACCATATCAAATGAGCAGTTCTTC
.	TRBJ1-5	TRBV9	.	CASSVEAASNQPQHF	TGTGCCAGCAGCGTAGAAGCAGCTAGCAATCAGCCCCAGCATTTT
.	TRBJ1-1	TRBV5-1	.	CASSRAGGTEAFF	TGCGCCAGCAGCCGGGCGGGTGGCACTGAAGCTTTCTTT
.	TRBJ2-7	TRBV6-1	.	CASSEGVIPYEQYF	TGTGCCAGCAGTGAGGGTGTCATTCCCTACGAGCAGTACTTC
.	TRBJ1-4	TRBV18	TRBD1	CASSPTGINEKLFF	TGTGCCAGCTCACCGACAGGGATTAATGAAAAACTGTTTTTT
.	TRBJ2-1	TRBV25-1	.	CASSPPSREQFF	TGTGCCAGCAGTCCCCCCTCGCGTGAGCAGTTCTTC
.	TRBJ2-2	TRBV9	.	CASMTPNTGELFF	TGTGCCAGCATGACACCGAACACCGGGGAGCTGTTTTTT
.	TRBJ1-4	TRBV29-1	.	CSVPGTAAEKLFF	TGCAGCGTCCCAGGGACCGCGGCTGAAAAACTGTTTTTT
.	TRBJ2-3	TRBV6-1	TRBD1	CASLRQGEATDTQYF	TGTGCCAGCCTAAGACAGGGGGAGGCCACAGATACGCAGTATTTT
.	TRBJ2-7	TRBV5-4	.	CASSLAADPYEQYF	TGTGCCAGCAGCTTGGCCGCGGACCCCTACGAGCAGTACTTC
few	TRBJ2-7	TRBV7-3	.	CASSLVYGDEQYF	TGTGCCAGCAGCTTAGTCTATGGGGACGAGCAGTACTTC
.	TRBJ2-2	TRBV30	.	CAWQGGPGTGELFF	TGTGCCTGGCAAGGAGGGCCGGGCACCGGGGAGCTGTTTTTT
.	TRBJ1-6	TRBV7-2	TRBD1	CASSLGTGENSPLHF	TGTGCCAGCAGCTTAGGGACAGGGGAAAATTCACCCCTCCACTTT
.	TRBJ2-7	TRBV6-5	.	CASSVGTYEQYF	TGTGCCAGCAGTGTCGGGACTTACGAGCAGTACTTC
.	TRBJ2-2	TRBV10-1	.	CASSDNTPGELFF	TGCGCCAGCAGTGACAACACCCCCGGGGAGCTGTTTTTT
.	TRBJ2-7	TRBV5-1	TRBD1	CASSLGTATRQNEQYF	TGCGCCAGCAGCCTAGGGACAGCAACCCGGCAAAACGAGCAGTACTTC
.	TRBJ1-1	TRBV19	TRBD1	CASSQGTVEAFF	TGTGCCAGTAGTCAAGGGACAGTTGAAGCTTTCTTT
.	TRBJ2-2	TRBV2	TRBD1	CASRSQGLGTGELFF	TGTGCCAGCAGGTCACAGGGGTTGGGCACCGGGGAGCTGTTTTTT
few	TRBJ1-1	TRBV28	.	CASNYLRGSMNTEAFF	TGTGCCAGCAATTATTTGCGGGGCTCTATGAACACTGAAGCTTTCTTT
once	TRBJ2-3	TRBV5-1	.	CASSLSVLGTDTQYF	TGCGCCAGCAGCTTGAGCGTTCTGGGCACAGATACGCAGTATTTT
.	TRBJ1-6	TRBV7-2	TRBD1	CASSLGQGGNSPLHF	TGTGCCAGCAGCTTAGGACAGGGTGGCAATTCACCCCTCCACTTT
.	TRBJ2-5	TRBV7-2	TRBD2	CASSLAGTSVGETQYF	TGTGCCAGCAGCTTAGCAGGGACTAGCGTCGGAGAGACCCAGTACTTC
.	TRBJ2-1	TRBV30	.	CASNRDGTWGEQFF	TGTGCCTCCAATCGGGACGGAACGTGGGGTGAGCAGTTCTTC
.	TRBJ1-2	TRBV29-1	TRBD1	CSVRKGAASNYGYTF	TGCAGCGTCCGAAAGGGGGCAGCCAGCAACTATGGCTACACCTTC
.	TRBJ2-7	TRBV6-6	TRBD2	CASTRGGISYEQYF	TGTGCCAGCACCCGCGGGGGAATCTCCTACGAGCAGTACTTC
.	TRBJ2-5	TRBV18	.	CASSRQGHLETQYF	TGTGCCAGCTCACGTCAGGGGCATTTGGAGACCCAGTACTTC
.	TRBJ1-2	TRBV6-5	.	CASSRGSGYTF	TGTGCCAGCAGTCGAGGCAGTGGCTACACCTTC
.	TRBJ2-7	TRBV7-9	TRBD1	CASSLRRTGRTYEQYF	TGTGCCAGCAGTTTACGAAGGACAGGGAGAACCTACGAGCAGTACTTC
once	TRBJ2-7	TRBV6-1	.	CASQGLGEQYF	TGTGCCAGCCAGGGATTGGGCGAGCAGTACTTC
.	TRBJ1-2	TRBV7-8	.	CASSLSFGRRENYGYTF	TGTGCCAGCAGCCTATCCTTCGGTAGGAGGGAAAACTATGGCTACACCTTC
few	TRBJ1-6	TRBV5-1	.	CASSPNLNSPLHF	TGCGCCAGCAGCCCCAACCTTAATTCACCCCTCCACTTT
.	TRBJ2-4	TRBV2	.	CASRPGSKAKNIQYF	TGTGCCAGCAGACCAGGTTCCAAAGCCAAAAACATTCAGTACTTC
.	TRBJ2-3	TRBV7-3	.	CASSLSGGPQYF	TGTGCCAGCAGCTTATCGGGTGGTCCGCAGTATTTT
.	TRBJ2-5	TRBV30	.	CAWAGETQYF	TGTGCCTGGGCCGGAGAGACCCAGTACTTC
.	TRBJ2-2	TRBV2	.	CASSVGPGELFF	TGTGCCAGCAGTGTAGGCCCCGGGGAGCTGTTTTTT
once	TRBJ2-5	TRBV28	.	CASSSPNEKTQYF	TGTGCCAGCAGTTCCCCCAATGAAAAGACCCAGTACTTC
.	TRBJ2-7	TRBV11-2	TRBD2	CASSPVAGSYEQYF	TGTGCCAGCAGCCCAGTAGCGGGAAGCTACGAGCAGTACTTC
.	TRBJ1-5	TRBV6-4	.	CASSVYSNQPQHF	TGTGCCAGCAGTGTCTATAGCAATCAGCCCCAGCATTTT
.	TRBJ2-6	TRBV11-2	.	CASSFAGANVLTF	TGTGCCAGCAGCTTTGCTGGGGCCAACGTCCTGACTTTC
.	TRBJ2-3	TRBV7-2	TRBD2	CASSSSGRTLSTDTQYF	TGTGCCAGCAGCTCTAGCGGCAGAACACTAAGCACAGATACGCAGTATTTT
.	TRBJ1-2	TRBV6-5	.	CASSYSILAGWNGYTF	TGTGCCAGCAGTTACTCCATCCTGGCAGGGTGGAATGGCTACACCTTC
few	TRBJ2-5	TRBV5-6	.	CASSYYLASVQETQYF	TGTGCCAGCAGCTACTATCTGGCCAGCGTGCAAGAGACCCAGTACTTC
.	TRBJ2-3	TRBV12-5	.	CASALGSTDTQYF	TGTGCTAGTGCCCTGGGGTCCACAGATACGCAGTATTTT
.	TRBJ2-2	TRBV5-1	.	CASSGKGGAGELFF	TGCGCCAGCAGCGGAAAAGGAGGGGCCGGGGAGCTGTTTTTT
.	TRBJ1-2	TRBV7-9	.	CASSLELWDGYTF	TGTGCCAGCAGCTTAGAACTCTGGGATGGCTACACCTTC
.	TRBJ2-2	TRBV6-5	.	CASSKEYTGELFF	TGTGCCAGCAGTAAGGAGTACACCGGGGAGCTGTTTTTT
.	TRBJ1-2	TRBV15	.	CATSREDSNYGYTF	TGTGCCACCAGCCGAGAGGACAGCAACTATGGCTACACCTTC